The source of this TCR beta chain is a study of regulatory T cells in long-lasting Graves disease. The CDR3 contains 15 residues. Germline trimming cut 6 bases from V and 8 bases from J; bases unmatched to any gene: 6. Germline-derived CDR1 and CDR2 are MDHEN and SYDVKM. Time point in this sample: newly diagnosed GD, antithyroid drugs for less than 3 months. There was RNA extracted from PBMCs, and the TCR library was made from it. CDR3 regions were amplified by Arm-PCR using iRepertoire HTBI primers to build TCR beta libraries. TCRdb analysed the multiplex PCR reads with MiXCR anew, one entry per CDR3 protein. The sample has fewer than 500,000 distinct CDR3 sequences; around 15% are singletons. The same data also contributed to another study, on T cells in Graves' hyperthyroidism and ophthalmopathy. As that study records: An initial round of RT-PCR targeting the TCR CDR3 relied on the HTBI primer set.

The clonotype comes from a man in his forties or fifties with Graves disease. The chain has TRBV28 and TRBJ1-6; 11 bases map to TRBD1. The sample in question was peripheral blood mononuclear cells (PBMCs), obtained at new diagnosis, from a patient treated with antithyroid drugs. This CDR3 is CASSSGGQGDSPLHF. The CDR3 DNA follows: TGTGCCAGCAGCTCCGGGGGACAGGGGGATTCACCCCTCCACTTT.